This is a list of T cell receptor beta chains from one sample in a study of shared clonotypes between healthy human individuals. TCRdb's copy holds only in-frame clones and misses some; the assay was immunoSEQ multiplex PCR. The repertoire holds 2 million to 2.5 million clones, with approximately 90% as singletons. Sequencing was carried out using naive CD4+ T cells from PBMCs. These receptors originate from a man between 18 and 29 years old in good health. Some clones in this sample may be carry-over from other donors' samples. The conserved cysteine and the conserved F or W are not part of the CDR3 here. Fields, in order: V gene, J gene, CDR3 protein.

>TRBV25-1|TRBJ2-1
ASLDWTSSSGEQF
>TRBV5-1|TRBJ2-3
ASSLWGRGTDTQY
>TRBV7-3|TRBJ2-1
ASSPSLVVTNEQF
>TRBV9|TRBJ2-7
ASSEGVSTYEQY
>TRBV11-3|TRBJ2-2
ASSRLETGELF
>TRBV29-1|TRBJ1-2
SGSRDREDGYT
>TRBV9|TRBJ1-2
ASSLDSNYGYT
>TRBV11-2|TRBJ2-7
ASSFLAGSSYEQY
>TRBV7-9|TRBJ2-3
ASSLRGRTDTQY
>TRBV7-2|TRBJ1-3
ASSLGGAGNTIY
>TRBV27|TRBJ1-3
ASRRQGALGNTIY
>TRBV5-1|TRBJ2-7
ASSWTDRGEQY
>TRBV7-3|TRBJ2-3
ASSLGSGRGLDTQY
>TRBV7-9|TRBJ2-3
ASGQDHTDTQY
>TRBV28|TRBJ2-7
ASSLRWGPINYEQY
>TRBV6-5|TRBJ2-6
ASSRERAGANVLT
>TRBV5-4|TRBJ2-5
ASSYGSGITETQY
>TRBV27|TRBJ2-7
ASRIAGGPGEQY
>TRBV7-9|TRBJ2-5
ASSFPGTGGQETQY
>TRBV19|TRBJ2-1
ASSIGGGGLVLF
>TRBV4-1|TRBJ2-7
ASTPLLSYEQY
>TRBV25-1|TRBJ1-2
ASSEGPLNYGYT
>TRBV4-3|TRBJ2-7
ASSQAPGLQPLEQY
>TRBV7-9|TRBJ1-6
ASSLLSYNSPLH